Shown below are 9 T cell receptor beta chains from a single sample sequenced in a study of CD8+ T cells in alopecia areata. RNA extraction and reverse transcription yielded cDNA as sequencing template. Profiling relied on immunoSEQ multiplex PCR, and the TCRdb table lists in-frame clones only, not all of them. The sample records some 100,000 clones, less than 45% being singletons. Sequencing used CD4+ T cells sorted from blood. The receptors derive from a human donor with alopecia areata.

The chain joins TRBV27 to TRBJ1-1, with TRBD1 as a possible D gene (5 bases). This CDR3 region has 15 residues. Trimming stripped 5 bases from V and 4 bases from J, with 17 bases between. Germline-derived CDR1 and CDR2 are MNHEY and SMNVEV (reference sequence). As DNA, the CDR3 is TGTGCCAGCAGTCCCAGTCGCCTTGGGGGCACTGAAGCTTTCTTT. This translates into CASSPSRLGGTEAFF.

This chain joins TRBV29-1 and TRBJ2-3, with 10 bases that match TRBD2. The J segment lost 6 bases and the V segment lost 6 bases, leaving 9 bases of the junction unmatched. The CDR3 has 14 amino acids. CDR1 SQVTM and CDR2 ANQGSEA come from the germline V gene. This CDR3 is CSVRLAGARDTQYF. The DNA of the CDR3 is TGCAGCGTACGGCTAGCGGGAGCACGGGATACGCAGTATTTT.

The V gene is TRBV5-1, the J gene TRBJ2-5; D not resolved. This CDR3 is built from 15 residues. Trimming cost V 0 bases and J 2 bases, with 11 bases left between them. The germline V gene encodes CDR1 SGHRS and CDR2 YFSETQ. The CDR3 sequence is CASSLGGVDQETQYF. CDR3 DNA sequence: TGCGCCAGCAGCTTGGGAGGCGTGGATCAAGAGACCCAGTACTTC.

This chain links TRBV5-1 with TRBJ2-2; the D gene is possibly TRBD2 (5 bases). V gave up 3 bases and J gave up 4 bases, with 10 bases separating them. Per germline, CDR1 SGHRS and CDR2 YFSETQ. The CDR3 is 14 residues long. The CDR3, as DNA: TGCGCCAGCAGCTCCGCTAGCAGCACCGGGGAGCTGTTTTTT. It encodes CASSSASSTGELFF.

V is TRBV29-1 and J is TRBJ2-3; 10 bases agree with TRBD2. Trimming removed 4 bases from V and 4 bases from J; junction bases left unmatched: 2. The CDR3 is 13 residues long. Germline V gene sequence: CDR1 SQVTM, CDR2 ANQGSEA. The CDR3 bases are TGCAGCGTTGTCCTAGCGGGAGCAGATACGCAGTATTTT. Translation gives CSVVLAGADTQYF.

This chain uses TRBV5-4 with TRBJ1-1, with D unresolved. The CDR3 sequence is 14 residues long. Trimming took 6 bases from V and 4 from J, leaving 16 bases between them. Per the germline V gene, CDR1 is SGHNT and CDR2 is YYREEE (reference sequence). The CDR3 sequence is CASTRGSTATEAFF. Written as DNA, the CDR3 is TGTGCCAGCACCCGCGGAAGTACGGCCACTGAAGCTTTCTTT.

This clone was counted only a few times. The rearrangement uses TRBV30 and TRBJ1-5; TRBD1 matches 8 bases. Germline V gene lookup returns CDR1 GTSNPN and CDR2 SVGIG (reference sequence). Trimming at V came to 5 bases and at J to 0 bases, leaving 3 bases not matched to a gene. This CDR3 has 14 amino acids. The CDR3 here is CAWDRGFSNQPQHF. DNA of the CDR3: TGTGCCTGGGACAGGGGTTTTAGCAATCAGCCCCAGCATTTT.

This rearrangement joins TRBV29-1 to TRBJ2-1; D is perhaps TRBD1 or TRBD2 (5 bases each). Germline CDR1 SQVTM, CDR2 ANQGSEA. With 6 bases removed from V and 15 bases from J, the gap between germline ends came to 18 bases. CDR3 length: 11 residues. The CDR3, as DNA: TGCAGCGTCCACGGGACGAAGGACGGGTTCTTC. This sequence encodes CSVHGTKDGFF.

The table lists this clone with a few counts. V is TRBV7-9 and J is TRBJ1-3; D gene ambiguous. The germline V and J ends were trimmed by 5 bases and 4 bases, with 6 bases remaining between them. The CDR3 loop spans 12 amino acids. The germline V gene has CDR1 SEHNR and CDR2 FQNEAQ (reference sequence). The CDR3 DNA reads TGTGCCAGCAGCCATGACGGAAACACCATATATTTT. As protein: CASSHDGNTIYF.